A selection of T cell receptor beta chains follows, all from one sample in a study of blood T cell repertoires in COVID-19. Assay: immunoSEQ multiplex PCR; the TCRdb copy retains only in-frame clones and omits some. The table has 150,000 to 200,000 clones, roughly 86% seen once. Sequenced: peripheral blood. The receptors shown here come from a woman older than 75 in a cohort sampled during active or convalescent COVID-19. CDR3s leave out the opening cysteine and the closing phenylalanine or tryptophan.

J: TRBJ2-1; V: TRBV7-9; length: 13; CDR3: ASPSKSGTVPEQF
J: TRBJ1-4; V: TRBV6-2/TRBV6-3; length: 15; CDR3: ASSYDRPFIPNEKLF
J: TRBJ1-1; V: TRBV7-8; length: 14; CDR3: ASSRSDRGSVTEAF
J: TRBJ2-1; V: TRBV5-1; length: 15; CDR3: ASSLFPGTGSYNEQF
J: TRBJ2-3; V: TRBV7-9; length: 15; CDR3: ASSLDPGGPRTDTQY
J: TRBJ2-2; V: TRBV5-4; length: 13; CDR3: ASSLGPPNTGELF
J: TRBJ1-5; V: TRBV7-2; length: 13; CDR3: ASSPPGGSNQPQH
J: TRBJ1-4; V: TRBV7-2; length: 13; CDR3: ASSRTVATNEKLF
J: TRBJ1-3; V: TRBV4-1; length: 13; CDR3: ASSQAGSLGNTIY
J: TRBJ2-1; V: TRBV28; length: 11; CDR3: ASSLPQGTEQF
J: TRBJ2-1; V: TRBV14; length: 13; CDR3: ASSQPGQGPNEQF
J: TRBJ1-3; V: TRBV9; length: 12; CDR3: ASSAAGVRGTIY
J: TRBJ2-5; V: TRBV6-6; length: 10; CDR3: ASGTAQETQY
J: TRBJ1-6; V: TRBV15; length: 13; CDR3: ATSGQETYNSPLH
J: TRBJ2-1; V: TRBV9; length: 15; CDR3: ASSVGGGANRYSEQF
J: TRBJ2-5; V: TRBV12-3/TRBV12-4; length: 11; CDR3: ASSPGSRETQY
J: TRBJ1-1; V: TRBV7-9; length: 13; CDR3: ASSLQDWVSTEAF